The 21 T cell receptor beta chains reported below all come from one sample, sequenced in a study of shared clonotypes between healthy human individuals. Method: immunoSEQ multiplex PCR; TCRdb's copy keeps in-frame clones and lacks some. This table holds a few million clones, approximately 96% found once. Sequenced input: naive CD4+ T cells sorted from blood. The subset denotes: CD45RA+ positively selected. The receptors were gathered from a man aged 18-30 years in good health.

The chain links TRBV28 to TRBJ2-7; D assignment may be TRBD1 or TRBD2 (5 bases each). CDR1 and CDR2 from the germline V gene are MDHEN and SYDVKM. V dropped 7 bases and J dropped 0 bases, with 10 bases sitting between them. This CDR3 comprises 13 residues. The DNA for the CDR3 is TGTGCCAGCACCCCGGGGACCTCCTACGAGCAGTACTTC. This encodes CASTPGTSYEQYF.

The chain recombines TRBV9 with TRBJ2-2; TRBD2 agrees at 16 bases. In germline, CDR1 is SGDLS, CDR2 YYNGEE. This CDR3 region has 20 residues. J was trimmed by 3 bases and V by 5 bases; bases with no gene match: 13. The CDR3 loop reads CASRRAGLAGGPSYTGELFF. The CDR3, as DNA: TGTGCCAGCAGGAGGGCGGGACTAGCGGGAGGGCCCTCTTACACCGGGGAGCTGTTTTTT.

This chain uses TRBV27 with TRBJ2-3; TRBD1 matches at 7 bases. CDR3 size: 14 residues. Germline CDR1 and CDR2: MNHEY and SMNVEV (reference sequence). J was trimmed by 1 base and V by 7 bases; bases with no gene match: 5. This chain's CDR3 is CASKTGPGTDTQYF. In nucleotides, the CDR3 is TGTGCCAGCAAGACAGGGCCTGGCACAGATACGCAGTATTTT.

The V and J genes are TRBV30 and TRBJ1-5; a weak D match, TRBD1 (5 bases). The V and J ends lost 3 bases and 4 bases respectively, with 13 bases between them. The CDR3 contains 14 residues. Germline V CDR1 and CDR2: GTSNPN, SVGIG (reference sequence). As DNA, the CDR3 is TGTGCCTGGAGGGACGGGGGGTGGAATCAGCCCCAGCATTTT. Translated: CAWRDGGWNQPQHF.

About this clone: The identical CDR3 is also encoded by other nucleotide sequences in the sample. The chain is built from TRBV6-6 and TRBJ2-5; D unresolved. The CDR3 consists of 14 residues. Trimming shortened V by 0 bases and J by 1 base, and 6 bases separated the two germline ends. Germline V gene data show CDR1 as MNHNY and CDR2 as SVGAGI (reference sequence). CDR3 residues: CASSYSGSQETQYF. The CDR3 DNA reads as TGTGCCAGCAGTTACTCCGGGTCCCAAGAGACCCAGTACTTC.

With regard to this clone: Other DNA sequences in this sample translate to the same CDR3. The chain uses TRBV7-9 and TRBJ1-5; D is uncertain. The V end was cut by 0 bases, the J end by 2 bases, with 5 bases between. The CDR3 spans 14 residues. Germline CDR1 is SEHNR and CDR2 is FQNEAQ (reference sequence). The CDR3 loop reads CASSLAEGNQPQHF. The CDR3 nucleotides are TGTGCCAGCAGCTTAGCGGAGGGCAATCAGCCCCAGCATTTT.

The genes are TRBV10-1 and TRBJ1-2, with D unresolved. V dropped 0 bases and J dropped 8 bases, with 10 bases sitting between them. The CDR3 is 13 amino acids. Germline lookup yields CDR1 WNHNN and CDR2 SYGVQD (reference sequence). The CDR3 nucleotides are TGCGCCAGCAGTGAGTCTGGAGGTACCGGCTACACCTTC. This codes for CASSESGGTGYTF.

Written as DNA, the CDR3 is TGTGCCAGCAGCTTAGATCAAGGACGGGGGGGCCGAGAGACCCAGTACTTC. Protein sequence: CASSLDQGRGGRETQYF. V and J are TRBV11-2 and TRBJ2-5; 8 bases line up with TRBD2. V shed 0 bases and J 4 bases; nucleotides not matched to a gene: 10. The CDR3 runs to 17 residues. Germline values: CDR1 SGHAT, CDR2 FQNNGV.

The chain joins TRBV6-6 to TRBJ1-1; 8 nucleotides line up with TRBD1. J gave up 5 bases and V 0 bases, and 5 bases lay outside the gene matches. The CDR3 length is 15 residues. Germline lookup yields CDR1 MNHNY and CDR2 SVGAGI (reference sequence). The CDR3 loop is CASSYSGTGWTEAFF. The CDR3 DNA reads as TGTGCCAGCAGTTACTCAGGGACAGGATGGACTGAAGCTTTCTTT.

J is TRBJ2-3 and V is TRBV7-3; TRBD2 agrees at 13 bases. The germline CDR1 and CDR2 sequences are SGHTA and FQGTGA. The CDR3 extends over 18 amino acids. Trimming at V came to 5 bases and at J to 3 bases, leaving 11 bases not matched to a gene. CDR3 DNA sequence: TGTGCCAGCAGCCCAACGGGGACTAGCGGGGTCGGGACAGATACGCAGTATTTT. Its translation: CASSPTGTSGVGTDTQYF.

The V call is TRBV2, the J call TRBJ2-5, with D possibly TRBD2 on 6 matching bases. CDR1 is SNHLY and CDR2 is FYNNEI in the germline V gene. This CDR3 spans 11 amino acids. V was trimmed by 11 bases and J by 5 bases, leaving 12 bases between them. CDR3 nucleotide sequence: TGTGCCGGAGGGGTTGCGGAGACCCAGTACTTC. Translating gives CAGGVAETQYF. The full variable domain, with the rest looked up from reference TRBV2 and TRBJ2-5, is EPEVTQTPSHQVTQMGQEVILRCVPISNHLYFYWYRQILGQKVEFLVSFYNNEISEKSEIFDDQFSVERPDGSNFTLKIRSTKLEDSAMYFCAGGVAETQYFGPGTRLLVL.

The chain couples TRBV14 to TRBJ2-1; the D gene is possibly TRBD2 (5 bases). This CDR3 contains 13 residues. Looked up from germline, CDR1 is SGHDN and CDR2 is FVKESK. Trimming left V 3 bases short and J 6 bases short, with 9 bases between. For the CDR3, the DNA is TGTGCCAGCAGCCAGGGAGCTGGCAATGAGCAGTTCTTC. It yields the protein CASSQGAGNEQFF.

The genes are TRBV28 and TRBJ1-4; a weak D match, TRBD1 (6 bases). CDR1 is MDHEN, CDR2 SYDVKM, per germline. Trimming shortened V by 8 bases and J by 7 bases, and 14 bases separated the two germline ends. The CDR3 has 13 amino acids. The CDR3: CASLRGASEKLFF. CDR3 DNA: TGTGCCAGCCTCAGGGGCGCGAGTGAAAAACTGTTTTTT.

The chain carries TRBV4-1 and TRBJ2-3; D is unresolved. Per germline, CDR1 MGHRA and CDR2 YSYEKL. The V end lost 0 bases, the J end lost 2 bases, and 12 bases lay between the germline ends. The CDR3 runs 16 residues. CDR3 in DNA: TGCGCCAGCAGCCAAGATCAGAGGCTCCTCACAGATACGCAGTATTTT. It specifies CASSQDQRLLTDTQYF.

In the case of this clone: Other DNA sequences from this sample encode an identical CDR3 as well. The chain is built from TRBV18 and TRBJ1-5; D is undetermined. The germline gives CDR1 KGHSH, CDR2 LQKENI. Between the trimmed V and J ends, which lost 2 bases and 0 bases, there was a span of 5 bases. CDR3 length: 14 amino acids. CDR3 loop: CASSPGYSNQPQHF. The CDR3 DNA sequence: TGTGCCAGCTCACCAGGCTATAGCAATCAGCCCCAGCATTTT.

The chain has TRBV5-1 and TRBJ2-3; weak D call: TRBD2 (5 bases). From germline, CDR1 is SGHRS and CDR2 YFSETQ. Trimming left V 7 bases short and J 6 bases short, with 18 bases between. This CDR3 comprises 14 residues. The CDR3 region is CASRLATFVDTQYF. The CDR3 region has the DNA TGCGCCAGCCGGCTAGCCACTTTTGTGGATACGCAGTATTTT.

The rearrangement joins TRBV19 to TRBJ1-1; D might be TRBD1 (6 bases). Germline lookup yields CDR1 LNHDA and CDR2 SQIVND (reference sequence). V shed 4 bases and J shed 4 bases, with 13 bases lying between them. CDR3 length: 14 amino acids. The CDR3 DNA reads TGTGCCAGTAGTAGCACAGGGCGGGCCACTGAAGCTTTCTTT. The encoded protein is CASSSTGRATEAFF.

This CDR3 is CASSIGATSGRVEQFF. The CDR3 DNA reads as TGTGCCAGTAGTATCGGCGCGACTAGCGGGAGGGTGGAGCAGTTCTTC. J is TRBJ2-1 and V is TRBV19, with 14 bases that match TRBD2. CDR1 LNHDA and CDR2 SQIVND come from the germline V gene (reference sequence). This CDR3 is 16 amino acids long. With V trimmed by 3 bases and J by 10 bases, 8 bases remained unmatched.

CDR3 loop: CASSETGTGGTGELFF. The CDR3 bases are TGTGCCAGCAGCGAGACCGGGACAGGGGGTACCGGGGAGCTGTTTTTT. J is TRBJ2-2 and V is TRBV7-9; 11 bases match TRBD1. V shed 5 bases and J 5 bases; nucleotides not matched to a gene: 7. Germline V gene lookup returns CDR1 SEHNR and CDR2 FQNEAQ (reference sequence). This CDR3 comprises 16 residues.

The genes are TRBV28 and TRBJ2-5, with TRBD1 matching 9 bases. From germline, CDR1 is MDHEN and CDR2 SYDVKM. V gave up 6 bases and J gave up 5 bases; unmatched junction bases: 7. CDR3 length: 14 residues. The CDR3 coding sequence is TGTGCCAGCAGCAGGGACAGGGTCATGGAGACCCAGTACTTC. The encoded protein is CASSRDRVMETQYF.

J is TRBJ2-7 and V is TRBV19; TRBD2 matches at 13 bases. After removal of 6 bases from V and 1 base from J, the junction contained 15 bases not matched to a gene. CDR3 length equals 19 residues. Germline values: CDR1 LNHDA, CDR2 SQIVND (reference sequence). The CDR3 here is CASSRGLAGMVAESYEQYF. Here the CDR3 DNA reads TGTGCCAGTAGCCGGGGACTAGCGGGAATGGTGGCAGAGTCCTACGAGCAGTACTTC. Filled out from reference TRBV19 and TRBJ2-7, the complete variable domain reads DGGITQSPKYLFRKEGQNVTLSCEQNLNHDAMYWYRQDPGQGLRLIYYSQIVNDFQKGDIAEGYSVSREKKESFPLTVTSAQKNPTAFYLCASSRGLAGMVAESYEQYFGPGTRLTVT.